These 29 T cell receptor beta chains share one sample of origin, sequenced in a study of prognosis after radiotherapy for stage I lung cancer. It was by two-round multiplex PCR that TCR beta CDR3 was amplified from genomic DNA. Primers specific to each TRBV and TRBJ gene drove first-round PCR. TCRdb redid the calling of the multiplex PCR reads with MiXCR, one entry per CDR3 protein. Here the sample spans almost 20,000 distinct CDR3 sequences, around 26% being singletons. This material consisted of PBMCs, taken before or after stereotactic body radiation therapy (not recorded which). The source is a donor at least 50 years old with non-small cell lung cancer.

This clonotype was recorded many times. CDR3 bases: TGCGCCAGCAGCCAAGATCCGGGACGGATCTACGAGCAGTACTTC. It yields the protein CASSQDPGRIYEQYF. This chain joins TRBV4-3 and TRBJ2-7; D could derive from TRBD1 or TRBD2 (5 bases each). V lost 0 bases, J lost 3 bases, and 12 bases lay in between. Germline values: CDR1 LGHNA, CDR2 YSLEER. The CDR3 has 15 amino acids.

This clonotype was counted many times. The rearrangement joins TRBV5-5 to TRBJ2-2; D may be TRBD1 (6 bases). V dropped 3 bases and J dropped 5 bases, with 14 bases sitting between them. The CDR3 spans 15 residues. Per the germline V gene, CDR1 is SGHKS and CDR2 is YYEKEE (reference sequence). The CDR3 DNA follows: TGTGCCAGCAGCTCGACCGGGACACTGACCGGGGAGCTGTTTTTT. It codes for CASSSTGTLTGELFF.

This clonotype came up many times. The chain recombines TRBV7-9 with TRBJ2-7; the D is unclear. V dropped 5 bases and J dropped 0 bases, with 11 bases sitting between them. Germline V gene data show CDR1 as SEHNR and CDR2 as FQNEAQ (reference sequence). The CDR3 is 14 residues long. The CDR3: CASSESLSSYEQYF. DNA of the CDR3: TGTGCCAGCAGCGAATCGTTGAGCTCCTACGAGCAGTACTTC.

This clonotype has at least ten counts. In DNA form, the CDR3 reads TGTGCCTGGAGTGTCGGGGCGGGAAACACTGAAGCTTTCTTT. This gives the protein CAWSVGAGNTEAFF. This chain joins TRBV30 and TRBJ1-1; the D gene is possibly TRBD1 (5 bases). Trimming shortened V by 0 bases and J by 2 bases, and 10 bases separated the two germline ends. CDR1 and CDR2 from the germline V gene are GTSNPN and SVGIG (reference sequence). The length of the CDR3 is 14 residues.

This clonotype came up many times. The chain links TRBV28 to TRBJ2-7; 12 nucleotides agree with TRBD2. Unmatched junction bases numbered 3, after V lost 8 bases and J lost 4 bases. The CDR3 totals 13 residues. The germline CDR1 and CDR2 sequences are MDHEN and SYDVKM. DNA of the CDR3: TGTGCCAGCGGGACTAGCGGGTTTTACGAGCAGTACTTC. It specifies CASGTSGFYEQYF.

This clonotype was observed many times. The V call is TRBV5-6, the J call TRBJ2-7, with 8 bases that match TRBD1. V dropped 5 bases and J dropped 5; count of bases not matched to a gene: 6. CDR1 is SGHDT, CDR2 YYEEEE, per germline. The CDR3 runs to 13 residues. The CDR3: CASRESGGDEQYF. The CDR3, as DNA: TGTGCCAGCAGAGAATCAGGGGGCGACGAGCAGTACTTC.

Judged by abundance, this clonotype is medium-sized. J is TRBJ2-3 and V is TRBV28, with 11 bases matching TRBD2. Germline CDR1 and CDR2: MDHEN and SYDVKM. The length of the CDR3 is 15 residues. V dropped 5 bases and J dropped 6; count of bases not matched to a gene: 7. The chain's CDR3 is CASSGLAGGDDTQYF. The CDR3 DNA sequence: TGTGCCAGCAGTGGGCTAGCGGGAGGTGATGATACGCAGTATTTT.

In this sample, this clonotype turned up many times. This chain joins TRBV7-9 and TRBJ1-3; D gene uncertain. CDR3 length: 14 amino acids. The germline gives CDR1 SEHNR, CDR2 FQNEAQ (reference sequence). Trimming took off 3 bases at V and 0 bases at J, with 6 bases between the two ends. For the CDR3, the DNA is TGTGCCAGCAGCTTGTCAGACTCTGGAAACACCATATATTTT. This gives the protein CASSLSDSGNTIYF.

This clonotype was detected ten times or more. DNA of the CDR3: TGCAGTGCTATCCGGGACGGAGATCAGCCCCAGCATTTT. This sequence encodes CSAIRDGDQPQHF. The chain couples TRBV20-1 to TRBJ1-5; D is perhaps TRBD1 (5 bases). This CDR3 is 13 amino acids long. V was trimmed by 4 bases and J by 5 bases, leaving 12 bases between them. The germline V gene has CDR1 DFQATT and CDR2 SNEGSKA (reference sequence).

This clonotype was seen ten or more times. V and J are TRBV28 and TRBJ1-5; no clear D. The CDR3 contains 16 residues. Trimming pared 7 bases from V and 0 bases from J, leaving 16 bases between. Germline V gene data show CDR1 as MDHEN and CDR2 as SYDVKM. The DNA of the CDR3 is TGTGCCAGCACCCCCCTCCCAGAATATAGCAATCAGCCCCAGCATTTT. It encodes CASTPLPEYSNQPQHF.

Points on this clonotype: A far larger clone differs by one base, so this is likely a read error. The CDR3 nucleotides are TGCAGTGCTATTTCGCCTAGCGCCGTCAATGAGCAGTTCTTC. It codes for CSAISPSAVNEQFF. The rearrangement joins TRBV20-1 to TRBJ2-5; D might be TRBD2 (6 bases). The better agreement between TRBJ2-1 and the DNA end casts doubt on the J call. From germline, CDR1 is DFQATT and CDR2 SNEGSKA (reference sequence). This CDR3 has 14 residues.

By frequency in the sample, this clonotype is medium-sized (0.01 to 0.1%). The rearrangement joins TRBV7-2 to TRBJ1-5, with D hard to call. CDR1 and CDR2 from the germline V gene are SGHTA and FQGNSA. V shed 6 bases and J shed 7 bases, with 13 bases lying between them. CDR3 length equals 13 residues. DNA for the CDR3: TGTGCCAGCAGTCTAGGACCGTGGCAGCCCCAGCATTTT. Translating gives CASSLGPWQPQHF.

As concerns this clonotype: An end of the junction does not agree with germline; a read error may underlie this. V gene TRBV4-1 combines with J gene TRBJ2-7, with TRBD1 identical over 7 bases. Germline loops: CDR1 MGHRA, CDR2 YSYEKL. This CDR3 contains 15 residues. The DNA of the CDR3 is TGCGCCAGCAGCCAACCCCGGACAGGAACCTACGAGCAATACTTC. Its translation: CASSQPRTGTYEQYF.

Turning to this clonotype: Mismatch with germline at one junction end may stem from a read error. The V call is TRBV6-1, the J call TRBJ1-6; D is unresolved. CDR3 length equals 16 residues. In germline, CDR1 is MNHNS, CDR2 SASEGT. The DNA for the CDR3 is TGTGCCAGCAGGCGGTCCATGAGCTCCTATAATTCACCCCTCAACTTT. Amino acid sequence: CASRRSMSSYNSPLNF.

This clonotype was detected ten times or more. The chain has TRBV11-2 and TRBJ2-1, with D perhaps given as TRBD1 or TRBD2 (5 bases each). CDR3 length: 19 amino acids. Deletions cut 3 bases from V and 3 bases from J, with 24 bases between. CDR1 is SGHAT, CDR2 FQNNGV, per germline. This CDR3 is CASSFPTGAAEPLYNEQFF. The CDR3 DNA is TGTGCCAGCAGCTTTCCAACCGGGGCGGCGGAGCCCCTCTACAATGAGCAGTTCTTC.

About this clonotype itself: Being one base from a much bigger clone, this may be a read error. The chain recombines TRBV5-6 with TRBJ1-5; D gene ambiguous. Germline V gives CDR1 SGHDT, CDR2 YYEEEE. The CDR3 spans 13 residues. The CDR3 region is CASILGSYQPQHF. The CDR3, as DNA: TGTGCCAGCATCTTGGGAAGCTATCAGCCCCAGCATTTT.

This clonotype was picked up many times. The chain recombines TRBV5-6 with TRBJ1-4; TRBD1 matches 7 bases. V was pared by 4 bases and J by 3 bases, with 3 bases of the junction left unmatched. Germline assignment: CDR1 SGHDT and CDR2 YYEEEE. The CDR3 covers 14 residues. The chain's CDR3 is CASSPGQSNEKLFF. DNA for the CDR3: TGTGCCAGCAGCCCGGGACAGTCTAATGAAAAACTGTTTTTT.

This clonotype was seen many times. The J gene is TRBJ1-3, the V gene TRBV9; D gene ambiguous. Germline assignment: CDR1 SGDLS and CDR2 YYNGEE. Trimming pared 0 bases from V and 7 bases from J, leaving 5 bases between. The CDR3 runs to 12 residues. CDR3 in amino acids: CASSVGGNTIYF. CDR3 coding DNA: TGTGCCAGCAGCGTAGGAGGGAACACCATATATTTT.

This clonotype was counted ten times or more. The chain combines TRBV7-6 with TRBJ2-5; D gene unclear. Germline V CDR1 and CDR2: SGHVS, FNYEAQ. V lost 0 bases to trimming and J lost 6 bases, with 5 bases between them. The CDR3 sequence is 12 residues long. The CDR3 reads CASSLAGKTQYF. CDR3 coding DNA: TGTGCCAGCAGCTTAGCGGGAAAGACCCAGTACTTC.

This clonotype was observed many times. The V and J genes are TRBV9 and TRBJ2-1; weak D call: TRBD1 (5 bases). This CDR3 contains 11 residues. The V and J ends lost 3 bases and 15 bases respectively, with 13 bases between them. Germline V gene lookup returns CDR1 SGDLS and CDR2 YYNGEE. CDR3 in DNA: TGTGCCAGCAGCGAAAACGGACAAGCGTTCTTC. Its translation: CASSENGQAFF.

This clonotype was recorded at least ten times. The rearrangement links TRBV7-2 to TRBJ1-4, with a possible D match to TRBD1 (6 bases). Germline lookup yields CDR1 SGHTA and CDR2 FQGNSA. This CDR3 is 15 amino acids long. V lost 5 bases, J lost 0 bases, and 10 bases lay in between. CDR3 protein: CASSKGDATNEKLFF. CDR3 DNA: TGTGCCAGCAGCAAGGGGGATGCAACTAATGAAAAACTGTTTTTT.

This clonotype has a count of ten or more. The gene calls are TRBV12-3 or TRBV12-4 and TRBJ2-2; D might be TRBD1 (6 bases). The CDR3 covers 15 residues. Trimming left V 6 bases short and J 2 bases short, with 13 bases between. CDR3 DNA: TGTGCCAGCAGCATCGACAGGACAAACACCGGGGAGCTGTTTTTT. This codes for CASSIDRTNTGELFF.

On this clonotype: A far larger clone is one nucleotide away, so this likely arose from a read error. J is TRBJ2-5 and V is TRBV15; 12 bases match TRBD2. Matching the DNA end better, TRBJ2-1 makes the J call doubtful. This CDR3 has 13 amino acids. CDR1 is LNHNV, CDR2 YYDKDF, per germline (reference sequence). The CDR3 nucleotides are TGTGCCACCACCAGGACTAGCGGGGATGAGCAGTTCTTC. It is translated as CATTRTSGDEQFF.

This clonotype was counted only a few times. This may be a read error, as it is one base from a much larger clone. The chain uses TRBV5-6 and TRBJ2-3; the match to TRBD1 covers 10 bases. Germline CDR1 reads SGHDT; CDR2 reads YYEEEE. Trimming cost V 4 bases and J 3 bases; bases outside gene matches: 8. There are 16 residues in the CDR3. The chain's CDR3 is CASSPTGGSRTDTQYF. CDR3 coding DNA: TGTGCCAGCAGCCCGACAGGGGGCTCTAGAACAGATACGCAGTATTTT. Full variable domain (outside the CDR3, taken from reference TRBV5-6 and TRBJ2-3): DAGVTQSPTHLIKTRGQQVTLRCSPKSGHDTVSWYQQALGQGPQFIFQYYEEEERQRGNFPDRFSGHQFPNYSSELNVNALLLGDSALYLCASSPTGGSRTDTQYFGPGTRLTVL.

Concerning this clonotype: Given a much more abundant clone one base away, this may be a read error. This chain uses TRBV24-1 with TRBJ2-2; TRBD2 is a possible D gene (6 bases). The CDR3 extends over 15 amino acids. Germline values: CDR1 KGHDR, CDR2 SFDVKD. Here the CDR3 reads CATSDFPNRCGKLFF. CDR3 DNA: TGTGCCACCAGTGATTTCCCCAACAGGTGCGGGAAGCTGTTTTTT.

This clonotype is medium-sized within its sample. The J gene is TRBJ2-1, the V gene TRBV12-3 or TRBV12-4; a weak D match, TRBD2 (5 bases). This CDR3 spans 16 amino acids. V shed 5 bases and J shed 0 bases, with 14 bases lying between them. CDR3 nucleotides: TGTGCCAGCAGTCCGCCGGACTCAAGCTCCTACAATGAGCAGTTCTTC. Its protein is CASSPPDSSSYNEQFF.

Turning to this clonotype: A read error may explain this, as a much larger clone is one base away. V usage is TRBV6-2 or TRBV6-3 and J usage is TRBJ2-7; unclear D gene. The CDR3 extends over 15 amino acids. V lost 0 bases, J lost 2 bases, and 11 bases lay in between. Germline V gene lookup returns CDR1 MNHEY and CDR2 SVGEGT. Written as DNA, the CDR3 is TGTGCCAGCAGTTACTCGAAAGTCACCGCCTACGAGCAGTACTTC. Translating gives CASSYSKVTAYEQYF.

Ten or more counts support this clonotype. The rearrangement uses TRBV20-1 and TRBJ2-7, with D unresolved. From germline, CDR1 is DFQATT and CDR2 SNEGSKA (reference sequence). V gave up 1 base and J gave up 4 bases, with 11 bases separating them. The CDR3 totals 13 residues. CDR3: CSARANDQYEQYF. CDR3 nucleotides: TGCAGTGCTAGAGCCAACGACCAGTACGAGCAGTACTTC.

DNA of the CDR3: TGCAGCTTTGTGGTAGCGGGTATGCTCAATGAGCAGTTCTTC. Protein product: CSFVVAGMLNEQFF. The gene calls are TRBV29-1 and TRBJ2-1; 7 bases fit TRBD2. V lost 8 bases and J lost 6; bases outside the gene matches: 13. This CDR3 is built from 14 residues. Germline loops: CDR1 SQVTM, CDR2 ANQGSEA.